A selection of T cell receptor beta chains follows, all from one sample in a study of blood T cell repertoires in COVID-19. TCRdb's table, derived via immunoSEQ multiplex PCR, lists solely in-frame clones and lacks some. Of 250,000 to 350,000 clones detected, approximately 88% appear once; the ten largest clones hold over 1.1%. The sample taken for sequencing was peripheral blood. The receptors here all came from a human donor with COVID-19, enrolled during active disease. The donor label of this sample is uncertain. The CDR3 runs from the conserved cysteine through the conserved F or W. A row's size may be missing; if present it is once, few, many or a size class.

j_call clone_size v_call cdr3_aa
TRBJ2-3 . TRBV5-5 CASSLFGAGGTDTQYF
TRBJ2-7 . TRBV7-3 CASSIAGVPYEQYF
TRBJ2-2 . TRBV19 CASTASANTGELFF
TRBJ2-7 . TRBV7-3 CASSLGPRNYEQYF
TRBJ1-6 . TRBV7-6 CASSSTGVRNSPLHF
TRBJ1-5 . TRBV3-1/TRBV3-2 CASSQGRSDQPQHF
TRBJ2-1 . TRBV5-4 CASSLTSGAYNEQFF
TRBJ1-1 . TRBV9 CASSVADRVGEAFF
TRBJ1-5 . TRBV6-2/TRBV6-3 CASSYSRGDQPQHF
TRBJ1-2 . TRBV28 CASSLGAGAANYGYTF
TRBJ2-5 . TRBV19 CASSKEANYQETQYF
TRBJ1-5 . TRBV29-1 CSVWTGENQPQHF
TRBJ1-3 . TRBV9 CASSVGPGTGTSGNTIYF
TRBJ2-7 . TRBV28 CASSFPRRQGARYEQYF
TRBJ1-1 . TRBV28 CASSLWQNRVAEAFF
TRBJ2-3 many TRBV20-1 CSASITSLTDTQYF
TRBJ2-5 . TRBV9 CASSAWTGQETQYF
TRBJ2-1 . TRBV6-2/TRBV6-3 CASSDHRGLEQFF
TRBJ2-1 . TRBV20-1 CSASVPGLNNEQFF
TRBJ2-2 . TRBV6-5 CASTRGTGELFF
TRBJ2-3 . TRBV3-1/TRBV3-2 CASSQDLLAGVVRDTQYF
TRBJ1-3 . TRBV11-2 CASSRNRGLVGNTIYF
TRBJ1-2 . TRBV9 CASSAGSRNGYTF
TRBJ1-1 . TRBV10-3 CAIMRQQNTEAFF
TRBJ2-7 . TRBV9 CASSAGGAETYEQYF
TRBJ1-3 . TRBV29-1 CSVEFPTAGNTIYF
TRBJ2-7 . TRBV4-2 CASSRILGQAYEQYF
TRBJ1-3 . TRBV5-1 CASSLEGTASSGNTIYF
TRBJ1-2 . TRBV5-1 CASSEGTANYGYTF
TRBJ1-4 . TRBV10-3 CAIRERDRADEKLFF
TRBJ2-1 . TRBV6-1 CASSEPVSVGEQFF
TRBJ1-3 . TRBV9 CASSVGRQNSGNTIYF
TRBJ1-1 . TRBV27 CASSPPGWAEAFF
TRBJ1-4 . TRBV5-4 CASSAPNSTYGELFF
TRBJ2-6 . TRBV19 CASSMAGGGGANVLTF
TRBJ2-7 . TRBV28 CASSLSGTVPYEQYF
TRBJ2-7 . TRBV7-3 CASSPTLGGRDEQYF
TRBJ1-1 . TRBV2 CASRPRTGGSTEAFF
TRBJ2-3 . TRBV5-1 CASSFGVAGATDTQYF
TRBJ2-5 . TRBV5-4 CASSLGQPQPQETQYF
TRBJ2-1 . TRBV20-1 CTGGVNSPQFF
TRBJ1-6 . TRBV20-1 CSASPPPWPGPLHF
TRBJ2-3 . TRBV20-1 CSASMQLSRTDTQYF
TRBJ1-3 . TRBV19 CASSIRVVFGEAGNTIYF
TRBJ2-1 . TRBV6-1 CASSAGGQGTNNEQFF
TRBJ2-7 . TRBV29-1 CSVRQTGGDEQYF
TRBJ1-2 . TRBV4-3 CASSQGTGGQYGYTF
TRBJ1-1 . TRBV30 CAWSRGPDTEAFF
TRBJ1-2 . TRBV5-6 CASSLPTGGYFGYTF
TRBJ1-1 . TRBV28 CASSSLGRGLTEAFF
TRBJ2-3 few TRBV7-2 CASGLTDTQYF
TRBJ2-7 . TRBV5-1 CASSPGTGNEQYF
TRBJ2-7 . TRBV4-3 CASSRSSGRGDEQYF
TRBJ2-7 . TRBV11-3 CASSADRGSSQQYF
TRBJ2-7 . TRBV7-3 CASSLQGGQAYEQYF
TRBJ2-1 . TRBV7-9 CASSLWGASGVYNEQFF